This T cell receptor (beta chain) was captured in a study of CD8+ T cells in alopecia areata. Sample treatment: oral pan-JAK inhibitor, 5-10 mg twice daily. The CDR3 is 14 amino acids. Germline-derived CDR1 and CDR2 are SGDLS and YYNGEE. V was cut by 1 base and J by 4 bases, with 9 bases left in between. RNA extraction and reverse transcription yielded cDNA as sequencing template. Sequencing used immunoSEQ multiplex PCR; TCRdb keeps in-frame clones, though not all of them. The sample has approximately 150,000 clones, roughly nine tenths seen once. The chain uses TRBV9 and TRBJ1-5; D is unresolved. Sample: CD8+ T cells sorted from blood, taken at week 4, from a patient treated with tofacitinib. The origin of this receptor is a human donor with alopecia areata. CDR3 coding DNA: TGTGCCAGCAGCGTATCTGGGGTTAATCAGCCCCAGCATTTT. It encodes CASSVSGVNQPQHF.